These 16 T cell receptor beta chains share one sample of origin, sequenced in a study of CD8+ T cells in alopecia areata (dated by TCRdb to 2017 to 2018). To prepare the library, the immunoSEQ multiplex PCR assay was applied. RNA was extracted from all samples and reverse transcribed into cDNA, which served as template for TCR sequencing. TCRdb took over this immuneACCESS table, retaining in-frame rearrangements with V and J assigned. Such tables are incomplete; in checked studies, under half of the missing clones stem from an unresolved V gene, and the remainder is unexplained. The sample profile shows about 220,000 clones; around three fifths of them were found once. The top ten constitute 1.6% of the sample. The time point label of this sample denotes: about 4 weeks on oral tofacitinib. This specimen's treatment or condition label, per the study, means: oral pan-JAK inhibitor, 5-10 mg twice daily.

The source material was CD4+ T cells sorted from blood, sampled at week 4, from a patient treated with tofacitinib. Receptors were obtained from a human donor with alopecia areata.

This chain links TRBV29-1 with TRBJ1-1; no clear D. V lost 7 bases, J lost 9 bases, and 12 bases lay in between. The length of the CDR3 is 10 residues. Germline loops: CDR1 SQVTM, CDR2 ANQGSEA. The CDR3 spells CSALSAQAFF. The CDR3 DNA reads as TGCAGCGCCCTCAGTGCGCAAGCTTTCTTT.

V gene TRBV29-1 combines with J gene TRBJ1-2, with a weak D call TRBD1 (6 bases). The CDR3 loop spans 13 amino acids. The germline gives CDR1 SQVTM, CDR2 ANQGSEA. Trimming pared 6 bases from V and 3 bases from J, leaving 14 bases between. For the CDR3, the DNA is TGCAGCGTCCGGACAGTAGGGGACTATGGCTACACCTTC. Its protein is CSVRTVGDYGYTF.

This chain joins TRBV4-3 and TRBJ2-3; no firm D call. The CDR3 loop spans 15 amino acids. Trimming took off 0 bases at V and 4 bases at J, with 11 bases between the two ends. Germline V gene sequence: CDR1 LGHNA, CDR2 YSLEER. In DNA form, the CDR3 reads TGCGCCAGCAGCCAAGAATTTCTTTGGGCAGATACGCAGTATTTT. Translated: CASSQEFLWADTQYF.

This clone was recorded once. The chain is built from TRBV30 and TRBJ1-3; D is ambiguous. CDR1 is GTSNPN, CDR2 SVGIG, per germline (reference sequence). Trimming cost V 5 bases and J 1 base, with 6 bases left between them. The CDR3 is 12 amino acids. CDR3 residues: CAWGRSGNTIYF. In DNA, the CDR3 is TGTGCCTGGGGGCGTTCTGGAAACACCATATATTTT.

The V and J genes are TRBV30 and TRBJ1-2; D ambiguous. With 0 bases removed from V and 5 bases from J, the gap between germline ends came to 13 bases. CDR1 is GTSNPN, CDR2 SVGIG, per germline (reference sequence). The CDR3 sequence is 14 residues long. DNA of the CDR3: TGTGCCTGGAGTGTACGGGCAGATGCTTATGGCTACACCTTC. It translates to CAWSVRADAYGYTF.

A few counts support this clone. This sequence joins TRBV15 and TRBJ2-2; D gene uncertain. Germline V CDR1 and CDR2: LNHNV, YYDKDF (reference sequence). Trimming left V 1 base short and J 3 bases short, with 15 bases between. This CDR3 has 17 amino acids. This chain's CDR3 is CATSRGVVTSDTGELFF. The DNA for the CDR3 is TGTGCCACCAGCAGAGGGGTCGTCACCTCGGACACCGGGGAGCTGTTTTTT.

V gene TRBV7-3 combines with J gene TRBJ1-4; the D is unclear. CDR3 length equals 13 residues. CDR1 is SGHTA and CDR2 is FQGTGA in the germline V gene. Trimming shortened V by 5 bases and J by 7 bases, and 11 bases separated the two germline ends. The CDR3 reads CASSLGPGEKLFF. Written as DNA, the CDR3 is TGTGCCAGCAGCCTCGGACCCGGTGAAAAACTGTTTTTT.

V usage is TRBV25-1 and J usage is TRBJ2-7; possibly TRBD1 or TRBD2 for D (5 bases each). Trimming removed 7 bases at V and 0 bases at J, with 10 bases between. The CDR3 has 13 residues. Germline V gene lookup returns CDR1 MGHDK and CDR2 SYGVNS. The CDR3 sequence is CASTRGPSYEQYF. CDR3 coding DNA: TGTGCCAGCACGAGGGGCCCCTCCTACGAGCAGTACTTC.

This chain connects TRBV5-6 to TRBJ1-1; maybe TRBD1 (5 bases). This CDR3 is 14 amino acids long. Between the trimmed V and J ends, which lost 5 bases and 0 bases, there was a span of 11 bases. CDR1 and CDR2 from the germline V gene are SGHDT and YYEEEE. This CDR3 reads CASRPGIMNTEAFF. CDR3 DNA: TGTGCCAGCAGGCCAGGGATCATGAACACTGAAGCTTTCTTT.

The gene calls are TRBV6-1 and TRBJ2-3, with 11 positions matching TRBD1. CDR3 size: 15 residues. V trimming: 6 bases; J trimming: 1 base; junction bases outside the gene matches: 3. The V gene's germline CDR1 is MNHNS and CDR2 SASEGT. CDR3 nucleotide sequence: TGTGCCAGCAGAGGACAGGGGGCAGGCACAGATACGCAGTATTTT. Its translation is CASRGQGAGTDTQYF.

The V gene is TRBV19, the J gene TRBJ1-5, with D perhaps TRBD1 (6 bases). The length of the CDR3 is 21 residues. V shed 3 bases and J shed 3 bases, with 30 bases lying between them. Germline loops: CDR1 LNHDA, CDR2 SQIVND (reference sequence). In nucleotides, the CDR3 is TGTGCCAGTAGTATCTCACCTTGGGGGGGCTTAAACTCGGCTAACAATCAGCCCCAGCATTTT. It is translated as CASSISPWGGLNSANNQPQHF.

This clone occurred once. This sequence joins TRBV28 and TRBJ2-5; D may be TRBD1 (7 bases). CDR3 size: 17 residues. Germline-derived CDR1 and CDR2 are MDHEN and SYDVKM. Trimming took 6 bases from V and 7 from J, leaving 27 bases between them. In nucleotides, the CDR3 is TGTGCCAGCAGCTCGGAGGGGGCCGGGTTCCCACTAGGGACCCAGTACTTC. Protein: CASSSEGAGFPLGTQYF.

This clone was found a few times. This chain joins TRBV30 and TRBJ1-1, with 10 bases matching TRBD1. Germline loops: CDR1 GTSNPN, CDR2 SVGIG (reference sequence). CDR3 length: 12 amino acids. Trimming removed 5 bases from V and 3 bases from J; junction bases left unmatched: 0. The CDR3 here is CAWGQGDTEAFF. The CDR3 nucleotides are TGTGCCTGGGGACAGGGGGACACTGAAGCTTTCTTT.

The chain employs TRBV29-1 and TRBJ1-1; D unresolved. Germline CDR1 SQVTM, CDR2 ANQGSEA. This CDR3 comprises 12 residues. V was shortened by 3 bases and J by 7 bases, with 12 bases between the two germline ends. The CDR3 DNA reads TGCAGCGTTGAGGGGAAGTCGATTGAAGCTTTCTTT. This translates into CSVEGKSIEAFF.

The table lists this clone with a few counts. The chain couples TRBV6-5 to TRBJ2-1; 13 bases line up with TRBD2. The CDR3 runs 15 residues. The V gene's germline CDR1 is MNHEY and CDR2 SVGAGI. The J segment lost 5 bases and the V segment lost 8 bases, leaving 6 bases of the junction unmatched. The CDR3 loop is CASVRLAGGHNEQFF. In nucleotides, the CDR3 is TGTGCCAGCGTAAGACTAGCGGGAGGCCACAATGAGCAGTTCTTC.

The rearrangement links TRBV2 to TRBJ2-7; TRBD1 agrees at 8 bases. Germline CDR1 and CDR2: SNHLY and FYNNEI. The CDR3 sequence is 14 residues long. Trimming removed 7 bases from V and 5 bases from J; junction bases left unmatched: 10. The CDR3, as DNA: TGTGCCAGCACCCTAGGGACAGGTATTCACGAGCAGTACTTC. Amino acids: CASTLGTGIHEQYF.